One and the same sample provided the 30 T cell receptor beta chains below, sequenced in a study of T cell responses to AZD1222 COVID-19 vaccine. Profiling relied on immunoSEQ multiplex PCR, and the TCRdb table lists in-frame clones only, not all of them. The table records 75,000 to 100,000 clones, around 89% of them present only once. Source: peripheral blood, taken on day 0 of AZD1222 vaccination. These receptors were taken from an adult in good health.

This chain connects TRBV2 to TRBJ1-5; the D gene is possibly TRBD1 (5 bases). CDR1 is SNHLY and CDR2 is FYNNEI in the germline V gene. The V end was cut by 3 bases, the J end by 0 bases, with 9 bases between. The CDR3 contains 15 residues. The CDR3 is CASSDGGGSNQPQHF. For the CDR3, the DNA is TGTGCCAGCAGTGATGGGGGGGGTAGCAATCAGCCCCAGCATTTT.

The V and J genes are TRBV12-5 and TRBJ2-1; TRBD2 matches 11 bases. J lost 0 bases, V lost 2 bases, and 0 bases had no gene match. The CDR3 length is 16 residues. Germline-derived CDR1 and CDR2 are LGHNT and FRNRAP. In DNA form, the CDR3 reads TGTGCTAGTGGTTTGACTAGCGGGGGCTCCTACAATGAGCAGTTCTTC. It is translated as CASGLTSGGSYNEQFF.

CDR3 residues: CASSSTVTNYGYTF. The CDR3 DNA follows: TGCGCCAGCAGTTCCACAGTTACTAACTATGGCTACACCTTC. The chain combines TRBV5-1 with TRBJ1-2, with no clear D. This CDR3 comprises 14 residues. V was trimmed by 5 bases and J by 0 bases, leaving 11 bases between them. Germline loops: CDR1 SGHRS, CDR2 YFSETQ.

V gene TRBV10-3 combines with J gene TRBJ2-5, with 7 bases identical to TRBD1. V lost 0 bases, J lost 4 bases, and 11 bases stayed unmatched. The germline gives CDR1 ENHRY, CDR2 SYGVKD. This CDR3 region has 17 residues. The CDR3 sequence: CAISESGRGISVETQYF. The DNA of the CDR3 is TGTGCCATCAGTGAGTCTGGCAGGGGGATTTCCGTAGAGACCCAGTACTTC.

CDR3 sequence (DNA): TGTGCCAGCAGCCTAAGAGGGCGGGAGAGGTCCTACAATGAGCAGTTCTTC. This sequence encodes CASSLRGRERSYNEQFF. The V and J genes are TRBV11-2 and TRBJ2-1; 7 bases agree with TRBD2. CDR3 length: 17 residues. Germline CDR1 SGHAT, CDR2 FQNNGV. Unmatched junction bases numbered 11, after V lost 5 bases and J lost 1 base.

V and J are TRBV18 and TRBJ1-2; no reliable D call. This CDR3 region has 16 residues. Per the germline V gene, CDR1 is KGHSH and CDR2 is LQKENI. V lost 4 bases, J lost 2 bases, and 17 bases lay in between. The CDR3 here is CASSLDRTRANYGYTF. The CDR3 DNA is TGTGCCAGCTCACTAGACCGGACGAGAGCGAACTATGGCTACACCTTC.

The CDR3 here is CASSQTGRNYGYGYTF. The CDR3 DNA is TGCGCCAGCAGCCAGACTGGACGCAACTACGGCTATGGCTACACCTTC. The genes are TRBV4-1 and TRBJ1-2; D unresolved. Germline CDR1 MGHRA, CDR2 YSYEKL. The CDR3 is made up of 16 amino acids. V lost 3 bases to trimming and J lost 4 bases, with 18 bases between them.

The CDR3 reads CAWARESKAYEQYF. In DNA form, the CDR3 reads TGTGCCTGGGCTCGGGAGTCAAAGGCCTACGAGCAGTACTTC. The V and J genes are TRBV30 and TRBJ2-7; the D gene is possibly TRBD2 (6 bases). The germline V and J ends were trimmed by 5 bases and 2 bases, with 16 bases remaining between them. The germline gives CDR1 GTSNPN, CDR2 SVGIG (reference sequence). The CDR3 contains 14 residues.

The CDR3 DNA is TGTGCCTGGAGTGTGGGGGGATTTCGAGTTCAGCCCCAGCATTTT. It yields the protein CAWSVGGFRVQPQHF. This chain joins TRBV30 and TRBJ1-5; perhaps TRBD1 as D (5 bases). Germline lookup yields CDR1 GTSNPN and CDR2 SVGIG (reference sequence). Trimming took off 0 bases at V and 6 bases at J, with 15 bases between the two ends. The CDR3 runs to 15 residues.

This chain connects TRBV7-2 to TRBJ2-2; the match to TRBD2 covers 13 bases. The CDR3 extends over 16 amino acids. From germline, CDR1 is SGHTA and CDR2 FQGNSA. Trimming took 5 bases from V and 6 from J; bases not matched to a gene: 6. Here the CDR3 reads CASSTWTSGSSGELFF. In DNA, the CDR3 is TGTGCCAGCAGCACCTGGACTAGCGGGAGTTCCGGGGAGCTGTTTTTT. The variable domain in full, completed from reference TRBV7-2 and TRBJ2-2, reads GAGVSQSPSNKVTEKGKDVELRCDPISGHTALYWYRQSLGQGLEFLIYFQGNSAPDKSGLPSDRFSAERTGGSVSTLTIQRTQQEDSAVYLCASSTWTSGSSGELFFGEGSRLTVL.

The table lists this clone with a count of one. CDR3 loop: CASSLADIQYF. The CDR3 bases are TGTGCCAGTAGTTTAGCAGACATTCAGTACTTC. The chain couples TRBV19 to TRBJ2-4; no firm D call. The CDR3 spans 11 residues. Trimming removed 5 bases at V and 8 bases at J, with 7 bases between. The V gene's germline CDR1 is LNHDA and CDR2 SQIVND (reference sequence).

J is TRBJ1-1 and V is TRBV6-5; the match to TRBD1 covers 9 bases. The ends lost 2 bases at V and 4 bases at J; junction bases unmatched: 5. The CDR3 spans 15 residues. The germline gives CDR1 MNHEY, CDR2 SVGAGI. This chain's CDR3 is CASSYAGTGSTEAFF. Written as DNA, the CDR3 is TGTGCCAGCAGTTACGCCGGGACAGGGAGCACTGAAGCTTTCTTT.

V and J are TRBV9 and TRBJ1-4; D gene ambiguous. Per the germline V gene, CDR1 is SGDLS and CDR2 is YYNGEE. V gave up 0 bases and J gave up 8 bases, with 14 bases separating them. The CDR3 length is 15 residues. The CDR3 region is CASSVAALPTEKLFF. In nucleotides, the CDR3 is TGTGCCAGCAGCGTAGCGGCGCTACCAACAGAAAAACTGTTTTTT.

The chain's CDR3 is CAWSVDGTGGSPLHF. In DNA, the CDR3 is TGTGCCTGGAGTGTAGATGGGACAGGGGGGTCACCCCTCCACTTT. The V gene is TRBV30, the J gene TRBJ1-6, with 11 bases aligning to TRBD1. This CDR3 has 15 amino acids. The junction had 5 bases not matched to a gene; V was cut back by 0 bases and J by 10 bases. Germline V gene lookup returns CDR1 GTSNPN and CDR2 SVGIG (reference sequence).

V and J are TRBV3-1 (or the pseudogene TRBV3-2) and TRBJ1-2; unclear D gene. CDR1 is LGHDT, CDR2 YNNKEL, per germline (reference sequence). The CDR3 totals 14 residues. V dropped 3 bases and J dropped 4 bases, with 12 bases sitting between them. This CDR3 is CASSHYTQSYGYTF. The CDR3 DNA reads as TGTGCCAGCAGCCACTATACACAGAGCTATGGCTACACCTTC.

The chain links TRBV19 to TRBJ1-1; 7 bases match TRBD1. The CDR3 loop spans 14 amino acids. CDR1 is LNHDA, CDR2 SQIVND, per germline (reference sequence). V was pared by 10 bases and J by 0 bases, with 8 bases of the junction left unmatched. CDR3 residues: CATVPGQMNTEAFF. CDR3 DNA: TGTGCCACCGTTCCGGGACAGATGAACACTGAAGCTTTCTTT.

The rearrangement links TRBV19 to TRBJ2-1, with D possibly being TRBD1 (5 bases). Germline V gives CDR1 LNHDA, CDR2 SQIVND (reference sequence). The CDR3 spans 17 residues. The germline V and J ends were trimmed by 1 base and 0 bases, with 13 bases remaining between them. Here the CDR3 reads CASSIAGIRVSYNEQFF. The CDR3 nucleotides read TGTGCCAGTAGTATAGCTGGCATCAGGGTCTCCTACAATGAGCAGTTCTTC.

The CDR3 region is CASSLSQGSDEKLFF. The CDR3 DNA is TGTGCCAGCAGCTTGTCCCAGGGTAGCGATGAAAAACTGTTTTTT. The chain has TRBV13 and TRBJ1-4; TRBD1 is a possible D gene (5 bases). This CDR3 has 15 residues. CDR1 is PRHDT, CDR2 FYEKMQ, per germline (reference sequence). V lost 3 bases, J lost 6 bases, and 14 bases lay in between.

The J gene is TRBJ2-1, the V gene TRBV5-5; D is undetermined. The germline V gene encodes CDR1 SGHKS and CDR2 YYEKEE (reference sequence). This CDR3 has 14 residues. Deletions cut 0 bases from V and 4 bases from J, with 8 bases between. The CDR3 DNA follows: TGTGCCAGCAGCTTGGGGACGGATTACAATGAGCAGTTCTTC. Translating it yields CASSLGTDYNEQFF. Complete variable domain (other parts from reference TRBV5-5 and TRBJ2-1): DAGVTQSPTHLIKTRGQQVTLRCSPISGHKSVSWYQQVLGQGPQFIFQYYEKEERGRGNFPDRFSARQFPNYSSELNVNALLLGDSALYLCASSLGTDYNEQFFGPGTRLTVL.

The chain combines TRBV7-2 with TRBJ2-7, with TRBD2 matching 7 bases. The CDR3 length is 14 residues. V lost 6 bases to trimming and J lost 3 bases; unmatched junction nucleotides: 8. The germline gives CDR1 SGHTA, CDR2 FQGNSA. CDR3 nucleotides: TGTGCCAGCAGTCCCAGCGGGGCGGGCTACGAGCAGTACTTC. Protein: CASSPSGAGYEQYF.

There are a few counts of this clone. The chain uses TRBV5-4 and TRBJ2-6, with 7 positions matching TRBD1. CDR1 and CDR2 from the germline V gene are SGHNT and YYREEE (reference sequence). This CDR3 has 16 residues. V was pared by 5 bases and J by 0 bases, with 5 bases of the junction left unmatched. The CDR3 DNA is TGTGCCAGCAGTGGGACAGTGAACTCTGGGGCCAACGTCCTGACTTTC. Translating gives CASSGTVNSGANVLTF. Full variable domain (remainder filled in from reference TRBV5-4 and TRBJ2-6): ETGVTQSPTHLIKTRGQQVTLRCSSQSGHNTVSWYQQALGQGPQFIFQYYREEENGRGNFPPRFSGLQFPNYSSELNVNALELDDSALYLCASSGTVNSGANVLTFGAGSRLTVL.

This rearrangement joins TRBV9 to TRBJ1-2, with a tentative D call TRBD1 (6 bases). The V gene's germline CDR1 is SGDLS and CDR2 YYNGEE. With 3 bases removed from V and 5 bases from J, the gap between germline ends came to 17 bases. The CDR3 is made up of 15 amino acids. The CDR3 protein is CASSALRGGGYGYTF. The CDR3 DNA is TGTGCCAGCAGCGCCCTCCGAGGGGGGGGGTATGGCTACACCTTC.

This sequence joins TRBV27 and TRBJ2-5; TRBD1 matches at 9 bases. V lost 8 bases, J lost 0 bases, and 13 bases stayed unmatched. The CDR3 extends over 17 amino acids. Germline V gene sequence: CDR1 MNHEY, CDR2 SMNVEV (reference sequence). CDR3 nucleotides: TGTGCCAGCGGTTGGACAGGGGACGATAAGTACCAAGAGACCCAGTACTTC. Translation: CASGWTGDDKYQETQYF.

This chain uses TRBV30 with TRBJ1-4; a weak D match, TRBD1 (6 bases). Per the germline V gene, CDR1 is GTSNPN and CDR2 is SVGIG (reference sequence). Trimming removed 4 bases from V and 8 bases from J, with 14 bases in between. This CDR3 spans 13 amino acids. The CDR3: CAWTRGVGEKLFF. The DNA for the CDR3 is TGTGCCTGGACCAGGGGCGTAGGAGAAAAACTGTTTTTT.

The chain employs TRBV6-1 and TRBJ1-4; possibly TRBD1 for D (6 bases). The germline V and J ends were trimmed by 3 bases and 1 base, with 9 bases remaining between them. CDR3 length: 15 amino acids. The germline gives CDR1 MNHNS, CDR2 SASEGT. The CDR3 region has the DNA TGTGCCAGCAGTGAGATAGGGGGAACTAATGAAAAACTGTTTTTT. Its protein product is CASSEIGGTNEKLFF.

This clone was found once. The J gene is TRBJ2-3, the V gene TRBV6-4; D call uncertain. Per the germline V gene, CDR1 is MRHNA and CDR2 is SNTAGT. The ends were cut back, 0 bases at V and 2 bases at J, with 6 bases in the middle. The CDR3 covers 14 residues. The CDR3 DNA reads as TGTGCCAGCAGTGACTCCGGAGACACAGATACGCAGTATTTT. The encoded protein is CASSDSGDTDTQYF.

Only one count was recorded for this clone. The gene calls are TRBV5-6 and TRBJ2-2, with D unresolved. Deletions cut 2 bases from V and 2 bases from J, with 7 bases between. Germline CDR1 reads SGHDT; CDR2 reads YYEEEE. The CDR3 spans 14 residues. CDR3 loop: CASSFGVNTGELFF. For the CDR3, the DNA is TGTGCCAGCAGCTTTGGAGTAAACACCGGGGAGCTGTTTTTT.

The V call is TRBV27, the J call TRBJ2-1; 7 nucleotides line up with TRBD2. V shed 1 base, J shed 6 bases, and the junction held 6 bases outside the gene matches. The CDR3 is made up of 15 amino acids. Germline V gives CDR1 MNHEY, CDR2 SMNVEV (reference sequence). The CDR3 bases are TGTGCCAGCAGTTTATTTGCGGGAGACCCCAATGAGCAGTTCTTC. It specifies CASSLFAGDPNEQFF.

The J gene is TRBJ2-7, the V gene TRBV20-1; D may match TRBD1 or TRBD2 (5 bases each). V dropped 3 bases and J dropped 7 bases, with 16 bases sitting between them. CDR3 length equals 13 residues. CDR1 DFQATT and CDR2 SNEGSKA come from the germline V gene (reference sequence). CDR3 amino acids: CSASLGTAVEQYF. In DNA, the CDR3 is TGCAGTGCTAGTCTCGGGACGGCGGTAGAGCAGTACTTC.

The chain links TRBV28 to TRBJ1-5; a weak D match, TRBD1 (6 bases). CDR1 and CDR2 from the germline V gene are MDHEN and SYDVKM. This CDR3 is 15 amino acids long. Trimming stripped 5 bases from V and 5 bases from J, with 16 bases between. The CDR3 reads CASSAPGESDQPQHF. The CDR3 DNA follows: TGTGCCAGCAGTGCTCCAGGGGAGTCGGATCAGCCCCAGCATTTT.